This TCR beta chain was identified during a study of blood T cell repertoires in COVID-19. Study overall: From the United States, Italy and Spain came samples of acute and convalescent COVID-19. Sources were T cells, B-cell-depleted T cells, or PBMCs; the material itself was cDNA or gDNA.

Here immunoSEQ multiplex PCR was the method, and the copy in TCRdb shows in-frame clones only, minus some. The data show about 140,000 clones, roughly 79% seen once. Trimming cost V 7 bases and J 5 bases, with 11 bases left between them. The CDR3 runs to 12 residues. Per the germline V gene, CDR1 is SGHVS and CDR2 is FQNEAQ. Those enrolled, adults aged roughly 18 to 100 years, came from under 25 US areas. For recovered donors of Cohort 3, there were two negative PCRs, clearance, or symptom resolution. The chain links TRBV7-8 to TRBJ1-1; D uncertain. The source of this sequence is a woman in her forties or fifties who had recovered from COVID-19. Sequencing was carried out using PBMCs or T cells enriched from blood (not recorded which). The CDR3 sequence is CASTLSGTEAFF. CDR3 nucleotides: TGTGCCAGCACCCTATCCGGGACTGAAGCTTTCTTT.